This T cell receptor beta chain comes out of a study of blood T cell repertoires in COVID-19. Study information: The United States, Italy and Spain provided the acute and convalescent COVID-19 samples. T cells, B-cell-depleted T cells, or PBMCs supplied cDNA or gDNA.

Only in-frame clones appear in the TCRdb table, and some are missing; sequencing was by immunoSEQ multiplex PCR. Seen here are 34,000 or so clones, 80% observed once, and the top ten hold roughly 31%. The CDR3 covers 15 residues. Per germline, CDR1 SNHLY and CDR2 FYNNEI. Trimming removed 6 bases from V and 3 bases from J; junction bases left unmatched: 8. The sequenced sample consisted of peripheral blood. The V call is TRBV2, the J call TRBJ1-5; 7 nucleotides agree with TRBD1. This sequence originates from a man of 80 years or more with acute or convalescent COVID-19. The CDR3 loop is CASSRQGIDNQPQHF. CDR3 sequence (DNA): TGTGCCAGCAGCCGACAGGGTATAGACAATCAGCCCCAGCATTTT.